This T cell receptor (beta chain) emerged from a study of shared clonotypes between healthy human individuals. Germline-derived CDR1 and CDR2 are MDHEN and SYDVKM. V lost 1 base and J lost 4, with 8 bases in between. CDR3 size: 13 residues. On this clone itself: The identical CDR3 is also encoded by other nucleotide sequences in the sample.

The repertoire was sequenced with immunoSEQ multiplex PCR; TCRdb's copy has only in-frame clones and lacks some. Of roughly 1.4 million clones listed, around 98.5% are singletons. V usage is TRBV28 and J usage is TRBJ2-7, with no clear D. Sequenced: naive CD4+ T cells sorted from blood. Subset: CD45RA+ positively selected. This clonotype was obtained from a man aged 25 to 45 in good health. The CDR3 spells CASSLSGPYEQYF. The CDR3 nucleotides read TGTGCCAGCAGTTTATCCGGGCCTTACGAGCAGTACTTC.